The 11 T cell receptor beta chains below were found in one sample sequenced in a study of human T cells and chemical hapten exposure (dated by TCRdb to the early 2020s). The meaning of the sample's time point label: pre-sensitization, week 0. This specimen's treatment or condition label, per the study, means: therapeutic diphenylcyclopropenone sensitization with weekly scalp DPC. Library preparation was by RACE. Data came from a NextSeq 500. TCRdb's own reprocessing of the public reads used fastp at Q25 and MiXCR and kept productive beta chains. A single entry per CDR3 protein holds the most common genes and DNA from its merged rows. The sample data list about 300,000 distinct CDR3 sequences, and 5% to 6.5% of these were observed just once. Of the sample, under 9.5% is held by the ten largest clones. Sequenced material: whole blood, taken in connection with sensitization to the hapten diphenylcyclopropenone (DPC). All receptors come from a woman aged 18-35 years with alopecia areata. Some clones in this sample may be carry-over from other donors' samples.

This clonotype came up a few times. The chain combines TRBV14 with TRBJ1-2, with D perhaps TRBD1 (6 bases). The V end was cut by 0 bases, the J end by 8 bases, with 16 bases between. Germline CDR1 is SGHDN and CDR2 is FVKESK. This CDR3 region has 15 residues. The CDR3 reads CASSQDGTNLGGYTF. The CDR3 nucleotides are TGTGCCAGCAGCCAAGATGGGACAAACCTGGGAGGCTACACCTTC.

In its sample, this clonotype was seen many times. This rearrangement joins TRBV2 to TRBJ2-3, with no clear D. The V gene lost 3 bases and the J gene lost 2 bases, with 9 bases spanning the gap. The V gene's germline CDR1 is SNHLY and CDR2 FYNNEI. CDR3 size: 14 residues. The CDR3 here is CASSENLYTDTQYF. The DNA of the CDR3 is TGTGCCAGCAGTGAGAACCTTTACACAGATACGCAGTATTTT.

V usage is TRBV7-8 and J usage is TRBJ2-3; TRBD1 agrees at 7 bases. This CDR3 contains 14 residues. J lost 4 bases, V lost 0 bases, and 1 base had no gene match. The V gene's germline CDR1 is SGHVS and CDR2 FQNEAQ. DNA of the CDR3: TGTGCCAGCAGCTTAGCGACAGGGTCAGATACGCAGTATTTT. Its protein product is CASSLATGSDTQYF.

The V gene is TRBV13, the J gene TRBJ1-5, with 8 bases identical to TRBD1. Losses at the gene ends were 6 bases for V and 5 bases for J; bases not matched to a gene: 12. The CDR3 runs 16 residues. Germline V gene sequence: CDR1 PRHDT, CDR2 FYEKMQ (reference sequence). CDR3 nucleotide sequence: TGTGCCAGCAGACTTTCTGACAGGGGACTGGATCAGCCCCAGCATTTT. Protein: CASRLSDRGLDQPQHF. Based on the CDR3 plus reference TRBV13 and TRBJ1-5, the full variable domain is AAGVIQSPRHLIKEKRETATLKCYPIPRHDTVYWYQQGPGQDPQFLISFYEKMQSDKGSIPDRFSAQQFSDYHSELNMSSLELGDSALYFCASRLSDRGLDQPQHFGDGTRLSIL.

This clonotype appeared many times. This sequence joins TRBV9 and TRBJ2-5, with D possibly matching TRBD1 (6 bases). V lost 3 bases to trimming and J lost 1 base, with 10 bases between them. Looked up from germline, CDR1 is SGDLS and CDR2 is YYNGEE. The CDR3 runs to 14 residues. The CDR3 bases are TGTGCCAGCAGCGGGGGACACAGCCAAGAGACCCAGTACTTC. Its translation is CASSGGHSQETQYF.

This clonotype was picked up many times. The CDR3 DNA reads as TGCGCCAGCAGCTTGGATCCGGGGGCGAGGAACACCGGGGAGCTGTTTTTT. This codes for CASSLDPGARNTGELFF. The genes are TRBV5-1 and TRBJ2-2; D is possibly TRBD1 or TRBD2 (6 bases each). The CDR3 sequence is 17 residues long. CDR1 and CDR2 (germline): SGHRS, YFSETQ. V gave up 0 bases and J gave up 1 base, with 13 bases separating them.

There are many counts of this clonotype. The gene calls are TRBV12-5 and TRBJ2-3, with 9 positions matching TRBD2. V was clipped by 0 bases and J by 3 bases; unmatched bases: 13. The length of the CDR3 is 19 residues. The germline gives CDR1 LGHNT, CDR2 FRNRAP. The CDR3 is CASGLVSKNTSGWTDTQYF. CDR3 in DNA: TGTGCTAGTGGTTTGGTCTCCAAAAATACTAGCGGGTGGACAGATACGCAGTATTTT.

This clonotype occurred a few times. This chain's CDR3 is CASTQGAHYGYTF. The DNA of the CDR3 is TGTGCCAGCACCCAGGGTGCCCACTATGGCTACACCTTC. The chain employs TRBV12-3 or TRBV12-4 and TRBJ1-2; possible D gene TRBD1, 5 bases. The CDR3 length is 13 residues. V was clipped by 7 bases and J by 3 bases, with 12 bases between them.

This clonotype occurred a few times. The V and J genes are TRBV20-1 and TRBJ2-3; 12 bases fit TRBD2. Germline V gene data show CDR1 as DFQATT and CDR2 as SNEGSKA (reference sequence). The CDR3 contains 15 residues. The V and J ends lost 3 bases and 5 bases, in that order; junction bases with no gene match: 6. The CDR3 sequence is CSASASGGAQDTQYF. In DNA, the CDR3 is TGCAGTGCTAGTGCTAGCGGGGGGGCCCAAGATACGCAGTATTTT.

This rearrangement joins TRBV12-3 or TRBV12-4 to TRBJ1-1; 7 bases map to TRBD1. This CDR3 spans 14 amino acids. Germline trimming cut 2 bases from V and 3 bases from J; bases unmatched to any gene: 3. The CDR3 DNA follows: TGTGCCAGCAGTTTAAAGGGACAGCACACTGAAGCTTTCTTT. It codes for CASSLKGQHTEAFF.

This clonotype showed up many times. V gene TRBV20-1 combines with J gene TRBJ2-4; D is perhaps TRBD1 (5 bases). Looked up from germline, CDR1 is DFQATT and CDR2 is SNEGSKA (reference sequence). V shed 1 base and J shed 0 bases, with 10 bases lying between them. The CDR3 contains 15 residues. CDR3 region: CSARVGVLAKNIQYF. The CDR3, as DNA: TGCAGTGCTAGAGTAGGGGTCCTAGCCAAAAACATTCAGTACTTC.